Given below is one T cell receptor (beta chain) in context. Its antigen is as yet unknown. The source of the sample is a study of T cell responses to AZD1222 COVID-19 vaccine. Study outcomes and limitations: Two AZD1222 doses significantly raised spike-specific TCR breadth and depth over controls. Sampling that yielded the repertoires occurred only after the peak T cell response. Clonal diversity was possibly underestimated; the donors were predominantly white British and more often female.

Here immunoSEQ multiplex PCR was the method, and the copy in TCRdb shows in-frame clones only, minus some. The sample lists 120,000 or so clones, around 89% seen once, with around 10% in the top ten. Per germline, CDR1 GTSNPN and CDR2 SVGIG (reference sequence). V was shortened by 2 bases and J by 4 bases, with 11 bases between the two germline ends. The CDR3 has 13 amino acids. Here the sequenced sample was peripheral blood, taken on day 0 of MenACWY control vaccination. The clonotype originates from an adult in good health. The V call is TRBV30, the J call TRBJ1-1, with D possibly TRBD1 on 5 matching bases. The CDR3: CAWSHRMGTEAFF. The CDR3, as DNA: TGTGCCTGGAGTCACAGGATGGGCACTGAAGCTTTCTTT.